This TCR beta chain was observed in a study of blood T cell repertoires in COVID-19. V lost 2 bases, J lost 2 bases, and 6 bases lay in between. Germline CDR1 and CDR2: KGHSH and LQKENI. CDR3 size: 13 residues. Sequencing was performed with immunoSEQ multiplex PCR; in TCRdb, only in-frame clones are kept and a portion is missing. Of around 72,000 clones listed, roughly 87% are singletons. The sequenced material came from peripheral blood. This chain links TRBV18 with TRBJ1-2; D perhaps matches TRBD1 (5 bases). This receptor was taken from a man over 45 with acute or convalescent COVID-19. The CDR3 DNA follows: TGTGCCAGCTCACCAACAGGAAACTATGGCTACACCTTC. Translated: CASSPTGNYGYTF.